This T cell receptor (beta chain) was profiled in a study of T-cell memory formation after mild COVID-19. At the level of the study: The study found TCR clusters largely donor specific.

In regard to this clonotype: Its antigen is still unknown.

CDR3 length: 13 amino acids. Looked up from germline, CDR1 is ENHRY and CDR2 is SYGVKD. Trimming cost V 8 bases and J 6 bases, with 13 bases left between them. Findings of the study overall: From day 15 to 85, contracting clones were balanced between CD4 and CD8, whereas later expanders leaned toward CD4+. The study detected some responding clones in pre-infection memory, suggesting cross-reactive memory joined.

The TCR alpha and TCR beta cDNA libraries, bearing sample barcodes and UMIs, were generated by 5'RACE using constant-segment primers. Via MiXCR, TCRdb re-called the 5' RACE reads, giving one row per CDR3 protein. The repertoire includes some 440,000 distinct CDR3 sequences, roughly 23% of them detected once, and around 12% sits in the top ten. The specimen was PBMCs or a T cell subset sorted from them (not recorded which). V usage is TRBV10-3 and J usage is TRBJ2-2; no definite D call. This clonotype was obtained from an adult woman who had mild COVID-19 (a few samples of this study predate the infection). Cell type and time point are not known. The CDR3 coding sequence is TGTGCCATCGGCCTCCAGTCAGCCGGGGAGCTGTTTTTT. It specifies CAIGLQSAGELFF.